Listed below are T cell receptor beta chains from one sample, sequenced in a study of PD-L1 blockade in urothelial cancer. Here immunoSEQ multiplex PCR was the method, and the copy in TCRdb shows in-frame clones only, minus some. This sample has about 80,000 clones, with roughly nine tenths found just once. This specimen was PBMCs, taken around atezolizumab (anti-PD-L1) treatment. These TCRs come from a woman in her 70s with urothelial cancer. CDR3s include the opening cysteine and the closing phenylalanine or tryptophan. Fields, in order: D gene, J gene, clone size, V gene, CDR3 DNA, CDR3 protein. A D gene is named only where the DNA matches it firmly. Clone size appears in some rows only: once, few, many, or a class for an expanded clone.

TRBD1 TRBJ2-7 - TRBV9 TGTGCCAGCAGCGTAGCCGGACAGGGCAACTACGAGCAGTACTTC CASSVAGQGNYEQYF
- TRBJ2-7 few TRBV6-6 TGTGCCAGCAGCCAGGGCGCCTACGAGCAGTACTTC CASSQGAYEQYF
- TRBJ2-3 - TRBV5-1 TGCGCCAGCAGCTTAGAAAATCTTCGGACAGATACGCAGTATTTT CASSLENLRTDTQYF
- TRBJ1-5 - TRBV2 TGTGCCAGCAGTGTGCAGGGGATATATCAGCCCCAGCATTTT CASSVQGIYQPQHF
- TRBJ2-6 once TRBV27 TGTGCCAGCAGTCCCCCAGGGGCCAACGTCCTGACTTTC CASSPPGANVLTF
TRBD2 TRBJ2-1 - TRBV7-8 TGTGCCAGCAGCTTGGCAGCTAGCGGGAGACTCTACAATGAGCAGTTCTTC CASSLAASGRLYNEQFF
TRBD2 TRBJ2-1 - TRBV2 TGTGCCAGCAGTGATGACCAGGCTAGCGGGAGTAATGAGCAGTTCTTC CASSDDQASGSNEQFF
TRBD2 TRBJ2-5 - TRBV7-2 TGTGCCAGCAGCCCGCTACTAGCGGGGGGGCGTTCGGAGACCCAGTACTTC CASSPLLAGGRSETQYF
TRBD2 TRBJ2-1 once TRBV6-5 TGTGCCAGCAGTTTAGCGGGGCAAGCCTACAATGAGCAGTTCTTC CASSLAGQAYNEQFF
TRBD1 TRBJ1-2 - TRBV5-8 TGTGCCAGCAGGCCCAGGGGGAACTATGGCTACACCTTC CASRPRGNYGYTF
TRBD1 TRBJ2-7 - TRBV29-1 TGCAGCGCCACACGGACAGGTCAATCCTACGAGCAGTACTTC CSATRTGQSYEQYF
- TRBJ2-4 - TRBV30 TGTGCCTGGAGTGTACGTCTTGGAGACATTCAGTACTTC CAWSVRLGDIQYF
- TRBJ2-3 - TRBV27 TGTGCCAGCAGTTTAAGGGGGATCCCAGATACGCAGTATTTT CASSLRGIPDTQYF
TRBD2 TRBJ2-1 - TRBV9 TGTGCCAGCAGCGTAGGGATAGGGGAGGGAATAATATACAATGAGCAGTTCTTC CASSVGIGEGIIYNEQFF
- TRBJ1-1 few TRBV5-1 TGCGCCAGCAGCTTGGGAGCAGGCATGAACACTGAAGCTTTCTTT CASSLGAGMNTEAFF
TRBD2 TRBJ2-1 - TRBV10-2 TGCGCCAGCAGTGAGAGGGCGGGAGGGAGTAATGAGCAGTTCTTC CASSERAGGSNEQFF
- TRBJ2-7 - TRBV4-1 TGCGCCAGCAGCCAAGACAGGGTAGGCTACGAGCAGTACTTC CASSQDRVGYEQYF
TRBD1 TRBJ1-5 - TRBV2 TGTGCCAGCAGTGCCCAATCGACAGGGAGGCATCAGCCCCAGCATTTT CASSAQSTGRHQPQHF
TRBD1 TRBJ1-4 - TRBV5-4 TGTGCCAGCAGCTTGGGCGGACAGGGGGATGAAAAACTGTTTTTT CASSLGGQGDEKLFF
- TRBJ1-2 - TRBV5-5 TGTGCCAGCAGCTTGGATGGGCGTGGAGGGGATCGCGATGGCTACACCTTC CASSLDGRGGDRDGYTF
- TRBJ2-6 - TRBV6-1 TGTGCCAGCGTAGAGCGCTCTGGGGCCAACGTCCTGACTTTC CASVERSGANVLTF
TRBD2 TRBJ2-7 - TRBV28 TGTGCCAGCAGTTTAGGACTAGCGGGGTCCTACGAGCAGTACTTC CASSLGLAGSYEQYF
TRBD1 TRBJ2-6 - TRBV19 TGTGCCAGCACCCGACAGGGGGCGTTCTCGTATGGGGCCAACGTCCTGACTTTC CASTRQGAFSYGANVLTF
TRBD2 TRBJ2-7 once TRBV7-8 TGTGCCAGCAGCTTAGCGGTAGCGGGGGGCCCTACCTACGAGCAGTACTTC CASSLAVAGGPTYEQYF
- TRBJ1-6 few TRBV7-2 TGTGCCAGCAGCTTAGTAAATTCACCCCTCCACTTT CASSLVNSPLHF
TRBD1 TRBJ1-5 - TRBV11-2 TGTGCCAGCAGCCGACAGGGAGATCAGCCCCAGCATTTT CASSRQGDQPQHF
- TRBJ1-1 - TRBV4-1 TGCGCCAGCAGCCTTACAGACGCGAACACTGAAGCTTTCTTT CASSLTDANTEAFF
- TRBJ2-7 - TRBV5-6 TGTGCCAGCAGCTTAGTACCCAGGGGAAACAACGAGCAGTACTTC CASSLVPRGNNEQYF
- TRBJ2-2 - TRBV30 TGTGCCTGGAGTCACTATGGGTCGGGATACGGGGAGCTGTTTTTT CAWSHYGSGYGELFF
- TRBJ1-4 once TRBV2 TGTGCCAGCGCTCGGACAGCCGATAATGAAAAACTGTTTTTT CASARTADNEKLFF
TRBD1 TRBJ2-7 - TRBV18 TGTGCCAGCTCACCATTTGAGGGGGCTAGCAACGAGCAGTACTTC CASSPFEGASNEQYF
- TRBJ1-1 - TRBV11-2 TGTGCCAGCAGATTCGGGGCCTCCATTTGGGGGGACACTGAAGCTTTCTTT CASRFGASIWGDTEAFF